The rows below give T cell receptor beta chains drawn from one sample of a study of T cells after yellow fever vaccination. TCRdb called the 5' RACE reads again in MiXCR, with one record for every CDR3 protein. The sample has 250,000 to 300,000 distinct CDR3 sequences, 10% to 15% seen once. The sequencing used CD4+ T cells sorted from PBMCs, collected 45 days after the yellow fever booster vaccination. The receptors were sampled from a man in his thirties or forties who received the YFV17D yellow fever vaccine. CDR3s include the opening cysteine and the closing phenylalanine or tryptophan. The D gene is left open where the match is weak. Some rows have no size entry. The others give once, few or many, or a class for an expanded clone.

V	J	size	D	DNA	CDR3
TRBV29-1	TRBJ2-3	many	TRBD2	TGCAGCGTTCTAGCGGTATACACAGATACGCAGTATTTT	CSVLAVYTDTQYF
TRBV5-1	TRBJ2-2	few	NA	TGCGCCAGCAGCTTGCAACCGAACACCGGGGAGCTGCCTCTTTTT	CASSLQPNTGELPLF
TRBV10-3	TRBJ1-4	many	TRBD1	TGTGCCATCAGTGGAGGGGGGACAGCTAATGAAAAACTGTTTTTT	CAISGGGTANEKLFF
TRBV15	TRBJ2-7	few	TRBD1	TGTGCCACCAGCAGAGGTCCGGGACAGGGTAACGAGCAGTACTTC	CATSRGPGQGNEQYF
TRBV12-3/TRBV12-4	TRBJ1-4	few	TRBD1	TGTGCCATCTCGTTCCGGGACAGGGGCGAAAAACTGTTTTTT	CAISFRDRGEKLFF
TRBV15	TRBJ2-1	NA	TRBD2	TGTGCCACCAGCAGAGGGGTTAGCGGGAGTTATGATGAGCAGTTCTTC	CATSRGVSGSYDEQFF
TRBV5-6	TRBJ2-3	NA	NA	TGTGCCAGCAGCCGACCTACCGACGCAGATACGCAGTATTTT	CASSRPTDADTQYF
TRBV29-1	TRBJ2-1	NA	NA	TGCAGCCTTCTCGGGAGAAGCGTCGGGCACAATGAGCAGTTCTTC	CSLLGRSVGHNEQFF
TRBV29-1	TRBJ1-1	NA	NA	TGCAGCGTTTCCGAGTGGGGCCTCACTGAAGCTTTCTTT	CSVSEWGLTEAFF
TRBV7-2	TRBJ2-7	few	TRBD2	TGTGCCAGCAGCTTTTCTAGCGGGAGGGCCCAGCAGTACTTC	CASSFSSGRAQQYF
TRBV20-1	TRBJ2-7	many	NA	TGCAGTGCTAGAGGGCAGGGAACCTACGAGCAGTACTTC	CSARGQGTYEQYF
TRBV5-1	TRBJ1-4	few	NA	TGCGCCAGCAGCTTTTCGGGTGAAAAACTGTTTTTT	CASSFSGEKLFF
TRBV7-2	TRBJ2-3	NA	NA	TGTGCCAGCAGCTTGAGGGGGGTCCCAGATACGCAGTATTTT	CASSLRGVPDTQYF
TRBV4-3	TRBJ1-2	NA	NA	TGCGCCAGCAGCCAAGGGGCCCGGAGCCCTACTGATGGCTACACCTTC	CASSQGARSPTDGYTF
TRBV6-2/TRBV6-3	TRBJ2-1	NA	TRBD1	TGTGTAACCACGAGACAGGGGCCTAGCTCCTACAATGAGCAGTTCTTC	CVTTRQGPSSYNEQFF
TRBV7-2	TRBJ2-3	NA	NA	TGTGCCAGCAGCTTAGAGCGACTAGATACGCAGTATTTT	CASSLERLDTQYF
TRBV6-2/TRBV6-3	TRBJ1-5	few	NA	TGTGCCAGCAGGAAGGAGGGGGTCCAGCCCCAGCATTTT	CASRKEGVQPQHF
TRBV12-3/TRBV12-4	TRBJ2-1	NA	NA	TGTGCCAGCAGTCTCTTGGGCAATGAGCTGTTCTTC	CASSLLGNELFF
TRBV12-3/TRBV12-4	TRBJ2-7	NA	NA	TGTGCCAGCAGCATGGGACAAATCAACTCCTACGAGCAGTACTTC	CASSMGQINSYEQYF
TRBV12-3/TRBV12-4	TRBJ2-5	many	TRBD1	TGTGCCAGCAGTAGTCGGACAGGGCAGGAGACCCAGTACTTC	CASSSRTGQETQYF
TRBV18	TRBJ2-1	NA	NA	TGTGCCAGCTCACCATCGACATACAATGAGCAGTTCTTC	CASSPSTYNEQFF
TRBV15	TRBJ2-5	few	NA	TGTGCCACCAGCCTCAGTAGGGGTATCAGCGAGACCCAGTACTTC	CATSLSRGISETQYF
TRBV18	TRBJ2-3	few	TRBD2	TGTGCCAGCTCACGGCTAGCGGAGAGCACAGATACGCAGTATTTT	CASSRLAESTDTQYF
TRBV4-3	TRBJ2-2	NA	NA	TGCGCCAGCAGCCAAATAAACACCGGGGAGCTGTTTTTT	CASSQINTGELFF
TRBV4-1	TRBJ2-3	few	TRBD2	TGCGCCAGCAGCCATCAGGCTAGCGGCTCTCTCACAGATACGCAGTATTTT	CASSHQASGSLTDTQYF
TRBV10-3	TRBJ2-7	NA	NA	TGTGCCATCAGTAGCCCGACGGAGGGCGAGCAGTACTTC	CAISSPTEGEQYF
TRBV12-3/TRBV12-4	TRBJ1-2	few	NA	TGTGCCAGCAGCGCACGGGGTTCCTCCGGCTACACCTTC	CASSARGSSGYTF
TRBV2	TRBJ2-7	NA	TRBD1	TGTGCCAGCAGTTATGACAGGGGGCACTCCTACGAGCAGTACTTC	CASSYDRGHSYEQYF
TRBV5-1	TRBJ2-1	few	TRBD2	TGCGCCAGCAGCTTCCTCAGGACTAGCGGGTACAATGAGCAGTTCTTC	CASSFLRTSGYNEQFF
TRBV7-2	TRBJ2-3	NA	TRBD2	TGTGCCAGCAGCTTAGTCCCCCGGACTAGCGGGAGAGATACGCAGTATTTT	CASSLVPRTSGRDTQYF
TRBV3-1	TRBJ2-3	few	TRBD2	TGTGCCAGCAGCCTGATTTGGCGGGAGGACACAGATACGCAGTATTTT	CASSLIWREDTDTQYF
TRBV20-1	TRBJ2-2	few	TRBD1	TGCAGTGCTAGGAGGGACCAGGGGGTCCTGGGGACCGGGGAGCTGTTTTTT	CSARRDQGVLGTGELFF